One and the same sample provided the 19 T cell receptor beta chains below, sequenced in a study of T cells in Graves' hyperthyroidism and ophthalmopathy. RNA transcripts gave rise to amplified TCR beta CDR3 regions. The HTBI primer set was used in a first-round RT-PCR of the TCR CDR3. TCRdb reprocessed the multiplex PCR reads via MiXCR and lists one record per CDR3 protein. Seen here are hundreds of thousands of distinct CDR3 sequences, less than 20% observed once, and the top ten hold 13% to 15%. The sequenced sample was blood. The receptors derive from a woman in her late teens or twenties with Graves' hyperthyroidism.

The chain links TRBV7-9 to TRBJ1-3; the match to TRBD1 covers 12 bases. The CDR3 extends over 16 amino acids. In germline, CDR1 is SEHNR, CDR2 FQNEAQ (reference sequence). After removal of 3 bases from V and 4 bases from J, the junction contained 4 bases not matched to a gene. Written as DNA, the CDR3 is TGTGCCAGCAGCTTGGGACAGGGGGCGCTGGGAAACACCATATATTTT. Translating it yields CASSLGQGALGNTIYF.

This clonotype was observed a few times. The chain recombines TRBV5-1 with TRBJ2-1; possibly TRBD1 or TRBD2 for D (5 bases each). Germline assignment: CDR1 SGHRS and CDR2 YFSETQ. The length of the CDR3 is 15 residues. Trimming took off 3 bases at V and 1 base at J, with 11 bases between the two ends. CDR3 nucleotides: TGCGCCAGCAGCTGGGGACCAATTTCCTACAATGAGCAGTTCTTC. Translated: CASSWGPISYNEQFF.

The count of this clonotype is one. This may come from a read error, since a much larger clone is one base off. The V gene is TRBV11-1, the J gene TRBJ1-4; D gene uncertain. Trimming cost V 3 bases and J 7 bases, with 12 bases left between them. This CDR3 has 14 amino acids. Germline V gives CDR1 SGHAT, CDR2 FQDESV (reference sequence). The CDR3 here is CASSLGLSCEKLFF. The CDR3 nucleotides are TGTGCCAGCAGCTTGGGCCTGTCGTGTGAAAAACTGTTTTTT.

The sample holds many counts of this clonotype. This chain connects TRBV20-1 to TRBJ2-2, with D maybe TRBD2 (5 bases). V gave up 6 bases and J gave up 3 bases, with 17 bases separating them. The germline gives CDR1 DFQATT, CDR2 SNEGSKA (reference sequence). The CDR3 has 15 amino acids. CDR3 sequence reads: CSARPRAADTGELFF. The DNA of the CDR3 is TGCAGTGCACGCCCTAGGGCAGCGGACACCGGGGAGCTGTTTTTT.

The gene calls are TRBV6-5 and TRBJ1-2; the D gene is possibly TRBD1 (6 bases). The V end lost 2 bases, the J end lost 1 base, and 11 bases lay between the germline ends. The germline V gene encodes CDR1 MNHEY and CDR2 SVGAGI. The CDR3 length is 15 residues. CDR3 sequence: CASSYNRQVNYGYTF. Here the CDR3 DNA reads TGTGCCAGCAGTTACAATCGACAGGTTAACTATGGCTACACCTTC.

This clonotype was counted a few times. V and J are TRBV18 and TRBJ2-2; D remains unclear. This CDR3 contains 16 residues. With 2 bases removed from V and 0 bases from J, the gap between germline ends came to 10 bases. The germline gives CDR1 KGHSH, CDR2 LQKENI. The CDR3: CASSPLVQANTGELFF. The CDR3 nucleotides read TGTGCCAGCTCACCATTGGTCCAGGCGAACACCGGGGAGCTGTTTTTT.

The chain couples TRBV19 to TRBJ1-1; D unresolved. The germline V and J ends were trimmed by 4 bases and 7 bases, with 7 bases remaining between them. The CDR3 contains 11 residues. CDR1 is LNHDA, CDR2 SQIVND, per germline (reference sequence). The CDR3 reads CASSNHGEAFF. The CDR3 coding sequence is TGTGCCAGTAGTAATCACGGTGAAGCTTTCTTT.

This clonotype was recorded a few times. The rearrangement uses TRBV29-1 and TRBJ1-1; TRBD1 is a possible D gene (5 bases). Trimming cost V 7 bases and J 2 bases, with 11 bases left between them. CDR1 and CDR2 (germline): SQVTM, ANQGSEA. CDR3 length: 12 residues. As DNA, the CDR3 is TGCAGCGCCGACAGACAAAACACTGAAGCTTTCTTT. Translating gives CSADRQNTEAFF.

This clonotype has a handful of counts. The chain is built from TRBV5-1 and TRBJ2-5; D is possibly TRBD2 (5 bases). CDR1 and CDR2 from the germline V gene are SGHRS and YFSETQ. Trimming shortened V by 5 bases and J by 4 bases, and 15 bases separated the two germline ends. The CDR3 extends over 14 amino acids. CDR3 sequence: CASRREGRSETQYF. The DNA of the CDR3 is TGCGCCAGCAGGCGAGAGGGCCGTTCAGAGACCCAGTACTTC.

This clonotype was counted a few times. The V and J genes are TRBV10-3 and TRBJ1-3; D is undetermined. The CDR3 is made up of 16 amino acids. Germline CDR1 is ENHRY and CDR2 is SYGVKD. Trimming took 1 base from V and 0 from J, leaving 10 bases between them. CDR3 residues: CAISELPISSGNTIYF. CDR3 DNA sequence: TGTGCCATCAGTGAGTTACCCATTAGCTCTGGAAACACCATATATTTT.

This clonotype was observed a few times. The chain recombines TRBV5-1 with TRBJ1-2, with D uncertain. V dropped 1 base and J dropped 0 bases, with 10 bases sitting between them. Germline CDR1 reads SGHRS; CDR2 reads YFSETQ. The CDR3 is made up of 15 amino acids. Here the CDR3 reads CASSLRKDTNYGYTF. Here the CDR3 DNA reads TGCGCCAGCAGCTTGAGGAAGGATACTAACTATGGCTACACCTTC.

The table lists this clonotype with many counts. V usage is TRBV11-1 and J usage is TRBJ2-2; 7 bases align to TRBD2. Trimming removed 3 bases from V and 4 bases from J; junction bases left unmatched: 2. Germline V gene data show CDR1 as SGHAT and CDR2 as FQDESV (reference sequence). This CDR3 spans 14 amino acids. The CDR3 region has the DNA TGTGCCAGCAGCTTTACGGGGGGCACCGGGGAGCTGTTTTTT. Amino acids: CASSFTGGTGELFF.

This clonotype showed up many times. The chain joins TRBV20-1 to TRBJ1-2; unclear D gene. Germline CDR1 and CDR2: DFQATT and SNEGSKA (reference sequence). The length of the CDR3 is 12 residues. The ends were cut back, 3 bases at V and 6 bases at J, with 11 bases in the middle. The CDR3 here is CSASGVENGYTF. Written as DNA, the CDR3 is TGCAGTGCTAGTGGGGTGGAGAATGGCTACACCTTC.

The genes are TRBV19 and TRBJ2-3, with 13 positions matching TRBD2. The CDR3 is 19 amino acids. CDR1 is LNHDA and CDR2 is SQIVND in the germline V gene (reference sequence). With V trimmed by 7 bases and J by 2 bases, 15 bases remained unmatched. The CDR3 DNA follows: TGTGCCAGTACCTACTCCCCGGGACTAGCGGGGATCAACACAGATACGCAGTATTTT. It specifies CASTYSPGLAGINTDTQYF.

This clonotype was counted many times. The chain employs TRBV3-1 and TRBJ2-1, with D unclear. This CDR3 has 13 residues. The germline CDR1 and CDR2 sequences are LGHDT and YNNKEL (reference sequence). V lost 0 bases and J 9 bases, leaving 9 bases between the germline ends. The CDR3 reads CASSQDPYGEQFF. DNA for the CDR3: TGTGCCAGCAGCCAAGATCCTTACGGTGAGCAGTTCTTC.

There are many counts of this clonotype. This rearrangement joins TRBV20-1 to TRBJ1-1, with TRBD1 as a possible D gene (6 bases). The CDR3 has 12 amino acids. Trimming took 3 bases from V and 6 from J, leaving 11 bases between them. The V gene's germline CDR1 is DFQATT and CDR2 SNEGSKA (reference sequence). CDR3 region: CSARWGLAEAFF. CDR3 sequence (DNA): TGCAGTGCTAGGTGGGGGCTGGCTGAAGCTTTCTTT.

For this clonotype: An end of the junction does not agree with germline; a read error may underlie this. V is TRBV12-3 or TRBV12-4 and J is TRBJ2-3, with 7 bases aligning to TRBD2. This CDR3 has 14 amino acids. This CDR3 is CASRRGTGTDTRYF. DNA for the CDR3: TGTGCCAGCAGGCGGGGGACCGGCACAGATACGCGGTATTTT.

The chain couples TRBV6-5 to TRBJ2-5, with D possibly being TRBD2 (6 bases). The CDR3 length is 17 residues. Trimming removed 4 bases from V and 0 bases from J, with 18 bases in between. Germline CDR1 is MNHEY and CDR2 is SVGAGI. The CDR3 DNA reads TGTGCCAGCAGTTTGTGGGACTCCCTTGGGTACCAAGAGACCCAGTACTTC. Its protein is CASSLWDSLGYQETQYF.

This clonotype was found many times. This rearrangement joins TRBV20-1 to TRBJ1-2; 8 bases align to TRBD1. J was trimmed by 3 bases and V by 7 bases; bases with no gene match: 10. Per the germline V gene, CDR1 is DFQATT and CDR2 is SNEGSKA (reference sequence). The CDR3 sequence is 14 residues long. CDR3 protein: CSGPTRTGHYGYTF. The CDR3 region has the DNA TGCAGTGGCCCCACTCGGACAGGGCACTATGGCTACACCTTC.